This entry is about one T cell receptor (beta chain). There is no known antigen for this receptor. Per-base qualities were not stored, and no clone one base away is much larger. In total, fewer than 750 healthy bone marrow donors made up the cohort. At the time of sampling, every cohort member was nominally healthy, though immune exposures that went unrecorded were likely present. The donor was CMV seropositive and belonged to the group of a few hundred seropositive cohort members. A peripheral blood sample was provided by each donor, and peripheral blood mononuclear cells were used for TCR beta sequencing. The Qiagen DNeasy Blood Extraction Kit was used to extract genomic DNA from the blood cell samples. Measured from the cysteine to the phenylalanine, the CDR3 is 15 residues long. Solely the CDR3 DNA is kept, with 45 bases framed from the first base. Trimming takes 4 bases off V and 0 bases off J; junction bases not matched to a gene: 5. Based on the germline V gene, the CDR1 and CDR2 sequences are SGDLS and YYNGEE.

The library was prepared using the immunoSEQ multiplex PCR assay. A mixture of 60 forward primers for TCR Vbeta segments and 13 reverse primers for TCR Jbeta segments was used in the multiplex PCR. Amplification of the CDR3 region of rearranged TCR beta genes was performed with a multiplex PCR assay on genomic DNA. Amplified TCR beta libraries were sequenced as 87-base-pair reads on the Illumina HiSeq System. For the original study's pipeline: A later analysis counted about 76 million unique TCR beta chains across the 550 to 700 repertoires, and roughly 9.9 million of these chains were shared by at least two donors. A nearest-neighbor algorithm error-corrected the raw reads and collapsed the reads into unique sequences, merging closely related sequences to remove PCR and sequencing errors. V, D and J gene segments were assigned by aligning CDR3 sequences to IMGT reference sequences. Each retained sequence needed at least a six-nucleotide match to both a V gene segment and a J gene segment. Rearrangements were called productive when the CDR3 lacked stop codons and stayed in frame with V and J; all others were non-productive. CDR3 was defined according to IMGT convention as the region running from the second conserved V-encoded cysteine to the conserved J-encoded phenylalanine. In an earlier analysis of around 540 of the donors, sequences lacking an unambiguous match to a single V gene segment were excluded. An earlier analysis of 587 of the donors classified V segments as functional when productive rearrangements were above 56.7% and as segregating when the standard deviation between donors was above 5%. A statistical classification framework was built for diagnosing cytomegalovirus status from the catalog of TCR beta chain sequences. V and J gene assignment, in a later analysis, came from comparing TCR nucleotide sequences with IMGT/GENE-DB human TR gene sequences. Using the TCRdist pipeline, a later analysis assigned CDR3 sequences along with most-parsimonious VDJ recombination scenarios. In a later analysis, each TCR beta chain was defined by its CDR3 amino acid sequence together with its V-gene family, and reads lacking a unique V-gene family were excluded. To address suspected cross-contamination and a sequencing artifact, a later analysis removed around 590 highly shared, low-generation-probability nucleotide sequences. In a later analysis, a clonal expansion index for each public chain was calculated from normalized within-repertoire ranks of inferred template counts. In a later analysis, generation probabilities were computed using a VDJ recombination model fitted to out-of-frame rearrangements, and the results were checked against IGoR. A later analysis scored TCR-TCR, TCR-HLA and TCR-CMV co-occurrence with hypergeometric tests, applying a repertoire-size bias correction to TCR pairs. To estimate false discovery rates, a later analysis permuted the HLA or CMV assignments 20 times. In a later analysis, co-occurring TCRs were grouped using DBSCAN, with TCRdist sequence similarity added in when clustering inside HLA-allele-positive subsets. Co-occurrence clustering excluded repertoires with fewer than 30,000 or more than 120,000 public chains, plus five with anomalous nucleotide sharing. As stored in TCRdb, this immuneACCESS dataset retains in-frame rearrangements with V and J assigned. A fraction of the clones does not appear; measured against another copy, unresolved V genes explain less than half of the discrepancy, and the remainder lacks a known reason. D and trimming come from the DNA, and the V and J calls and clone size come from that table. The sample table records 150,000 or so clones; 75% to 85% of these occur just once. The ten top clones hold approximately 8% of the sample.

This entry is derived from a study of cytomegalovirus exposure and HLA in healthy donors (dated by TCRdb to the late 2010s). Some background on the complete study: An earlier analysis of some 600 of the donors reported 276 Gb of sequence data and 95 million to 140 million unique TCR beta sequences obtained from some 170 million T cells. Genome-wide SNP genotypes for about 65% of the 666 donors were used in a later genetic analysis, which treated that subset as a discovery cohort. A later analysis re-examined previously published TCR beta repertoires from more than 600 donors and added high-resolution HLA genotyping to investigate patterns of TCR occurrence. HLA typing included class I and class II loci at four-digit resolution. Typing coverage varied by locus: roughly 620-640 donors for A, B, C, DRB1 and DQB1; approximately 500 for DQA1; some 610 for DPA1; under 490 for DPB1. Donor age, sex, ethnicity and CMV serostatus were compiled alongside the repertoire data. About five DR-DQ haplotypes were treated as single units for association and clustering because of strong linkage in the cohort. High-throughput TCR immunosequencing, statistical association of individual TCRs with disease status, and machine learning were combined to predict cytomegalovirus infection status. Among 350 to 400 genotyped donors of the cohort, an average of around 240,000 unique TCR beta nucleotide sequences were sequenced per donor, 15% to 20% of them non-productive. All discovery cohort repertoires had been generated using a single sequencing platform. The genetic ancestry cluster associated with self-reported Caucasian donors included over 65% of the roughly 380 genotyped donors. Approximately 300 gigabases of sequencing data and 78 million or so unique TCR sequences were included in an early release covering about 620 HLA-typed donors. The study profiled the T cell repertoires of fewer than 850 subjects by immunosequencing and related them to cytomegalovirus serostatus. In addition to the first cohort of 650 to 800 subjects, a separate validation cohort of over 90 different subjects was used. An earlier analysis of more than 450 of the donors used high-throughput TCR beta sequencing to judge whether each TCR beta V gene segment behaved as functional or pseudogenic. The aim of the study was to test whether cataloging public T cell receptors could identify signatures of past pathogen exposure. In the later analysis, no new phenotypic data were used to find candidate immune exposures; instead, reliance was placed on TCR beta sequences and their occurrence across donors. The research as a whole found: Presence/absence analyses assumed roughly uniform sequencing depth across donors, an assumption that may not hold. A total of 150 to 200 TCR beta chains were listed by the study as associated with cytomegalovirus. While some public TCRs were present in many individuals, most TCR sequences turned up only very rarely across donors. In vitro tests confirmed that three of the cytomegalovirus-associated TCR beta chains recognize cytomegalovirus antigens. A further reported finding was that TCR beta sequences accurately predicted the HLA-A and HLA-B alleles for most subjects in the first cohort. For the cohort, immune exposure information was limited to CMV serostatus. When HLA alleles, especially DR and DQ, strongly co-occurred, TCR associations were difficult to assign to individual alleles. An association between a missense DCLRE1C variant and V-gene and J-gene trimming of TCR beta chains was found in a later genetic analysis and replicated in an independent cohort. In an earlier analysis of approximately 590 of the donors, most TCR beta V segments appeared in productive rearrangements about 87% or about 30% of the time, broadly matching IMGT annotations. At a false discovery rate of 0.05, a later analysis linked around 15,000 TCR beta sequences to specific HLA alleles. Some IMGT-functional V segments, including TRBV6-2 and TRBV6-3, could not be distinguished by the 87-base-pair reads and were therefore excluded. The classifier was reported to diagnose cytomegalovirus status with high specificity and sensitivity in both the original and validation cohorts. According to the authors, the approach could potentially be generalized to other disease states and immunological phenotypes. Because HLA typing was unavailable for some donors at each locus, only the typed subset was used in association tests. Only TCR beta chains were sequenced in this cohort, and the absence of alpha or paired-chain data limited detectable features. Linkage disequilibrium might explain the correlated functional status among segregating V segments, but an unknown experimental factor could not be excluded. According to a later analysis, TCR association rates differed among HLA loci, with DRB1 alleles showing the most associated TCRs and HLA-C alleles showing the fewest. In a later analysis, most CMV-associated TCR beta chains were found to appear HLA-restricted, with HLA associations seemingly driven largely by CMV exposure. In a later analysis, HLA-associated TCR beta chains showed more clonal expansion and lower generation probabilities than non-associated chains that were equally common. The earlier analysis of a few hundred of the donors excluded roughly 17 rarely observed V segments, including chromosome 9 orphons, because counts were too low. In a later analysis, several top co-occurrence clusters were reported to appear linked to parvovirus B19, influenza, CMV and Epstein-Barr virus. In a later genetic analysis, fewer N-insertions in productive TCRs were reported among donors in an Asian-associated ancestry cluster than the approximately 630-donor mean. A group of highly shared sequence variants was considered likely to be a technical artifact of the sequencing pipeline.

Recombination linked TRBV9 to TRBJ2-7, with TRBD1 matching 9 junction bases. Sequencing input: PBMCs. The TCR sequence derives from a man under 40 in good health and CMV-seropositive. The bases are TGTGCCAGCAGCCATGGACAGGGGAGCTCCTACGAGCAGTACTTC. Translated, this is CASSHGQGSSYEQYF.